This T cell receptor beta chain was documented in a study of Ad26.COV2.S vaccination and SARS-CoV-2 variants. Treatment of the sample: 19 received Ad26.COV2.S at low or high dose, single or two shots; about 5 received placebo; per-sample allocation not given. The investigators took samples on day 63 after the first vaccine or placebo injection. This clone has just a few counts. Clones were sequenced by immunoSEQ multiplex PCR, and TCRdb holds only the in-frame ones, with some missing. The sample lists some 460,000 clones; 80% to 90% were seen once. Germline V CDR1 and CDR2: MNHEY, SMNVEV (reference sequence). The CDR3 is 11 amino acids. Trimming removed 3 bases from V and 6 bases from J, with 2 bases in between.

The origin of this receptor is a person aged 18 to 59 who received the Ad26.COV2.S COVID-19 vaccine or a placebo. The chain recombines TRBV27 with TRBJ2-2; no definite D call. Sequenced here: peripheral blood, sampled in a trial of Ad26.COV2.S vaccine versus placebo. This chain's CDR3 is CASSFAGELFF. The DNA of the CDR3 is TGTGCCAGCAGTTTTGCCGGGGAGCTGTTTTTT.